The 20 T cell receptor delta chains listed next were all sequenced from one sample in a study of gamma-delta chains in newborns, infants, children. TCRdb reapplied CATT to the reads. The sample holds about 3,400 delta-chain clones, about 0.3% seen once. Sequencing used blood. The receptors derive from a child who was a newborn, infant or young child, either healthy, febrile or measles-vaccinated (not recorded which).

For this clone: Only one base separates this from a far larger clonotype, so it likely reflects a read error. Different DNA sequences within this sample yield the same CDR3. In DNA form, the CDR3 reads TGTGCCTGTGACCCTACTGGAGGCGTCTCCTGGGACACCCGACAGATGTTTTTC. Its protein product is CACDPTGGVSWDTRQMFF. The V call is TRDV2, the J call TRDJ3, with D perhaps matching TRDD2 or TRDD3 (5 bases each). Trimming stripped 3 bases from V and 0 bases from J, with 14 bases between. Germline loops: CDR1 GEAIGNYY, CDR2 EKD. The CDR3 extends over 18 amino acids.

This clone was counted a few times. TCRdb's entry gives the protein of a much larger clone, which mismatches this DNA's translation at residue 6, likely from a read error; the protein reported here is translated from the DNA. V is TRDV2 and J is TRDJ2; 7 nucleotides align to TRDD3. Per germline, CDR1 GEAIGNYY and CDR2 EKD. The CDR3 extends over 18 amino acids. J was trimmed by 0 bases and V by 0 bases; bases with no gene match: 9. In nucleotides, the CDR3 is TGTGCCTGTGACACCGTGACTGGGGTCCCTGCTTTGACAGCACAACTCTTCTTT. Amino acid sequence: CACDTVTGVPALTAQLFF.

Notes on this clone: A far larger clone is just one base off, so this is likely a read error. This sample includes further DNA sequences coding for the same CDR3. V and J are TRDV2 and TRDJ3; 7 bases fit TRDD3. The CDR3 covers 20 residues. Germline V lookup: CDR1 GEAIGNYY, CDR2 EKD. CDR3 protein: CACDTVLRGYNTWDTRQMFF. The CDR3 nucleotides are TGTGCCTGCGACACCGTATTAAGGGGATATAACACCTGGGACACCCGACAGATGTTTTTC.

Notes on this clone: The TCRdb protein, from a much larger clone, departs from this DNA's translation at residue 10, likely by read error; the protein shown derives from the DNA. The chain links TRDV2 to TRDJ3; 7 nucleotides line up with TRDD3. In germline, CDR1 is GEAIGNYY, CDR2 EKD. The CDR3 is 18 amino acids. With 0 bases clipped from V and 2 bases from J, the junction kept 6 bases outside the gene matches. The DNA of the CDR3 is TGTGCCTGTGACACCGGGGGATTTAGCCCCTGGGACACCCGACAGATGTTTTTC. Translated: CACDTGGFSPWDTRQMFF.

This clone was seen a handful of times. A much bigger clone sits one base away, suggesting this may be a read error. Other DNA sequences in this sample translate to the same CDR3. The chain carries TRDV2 and TRDJ3; D gene unclear. Germline V gives CDR1 GEAIGNYY, CDR2 EKD. The CDR3 is 21 residues long. V was cut by 0 bases and J by 0 bases, with 20 bases left in between. CDR3: CACDTVLGVSHSSWDTRQMFF. In nucleotides, the CDR3 is TGTGCCTGTGACACCGTACTAGGGGTTTCTCACAGCTCCTGGGACACCCGACAGATGTTTTTC.

Worth noting for this clone: A read error is the likely source, as a far larger clone sits one nucleotide away. This sample also contains other DNA sequences that code for the same CDR3. V and J are TRDV2 and TRDJ3; 9 positions agree with TRDD3. Germline values: CDR1 GEAIGNYY, CDR2 EKD. The CDR3 covers 18 residues. CDR3 coding DNA: TGTGCCTGTGACATACTGGGGGAGAGCTCCTGGGACACCCGGCAGATGTTTTTC. This encodes CACDILGESSWDTRQMFF.

There are a few counts of this clone. TCRdb's listed protein matches a much larger clone and diverges from this DNA's translation at residue 7, likely through a read error; the protein shown comes from the DNA. The chain joins TRDV2 to TRDJ2; D might be TRDD3 (6 bases). Trimming left V 0 bases short and J 0 bases short, with 16 bases between. In germline, CDR1 is GEAIGNYY, CDR2 EKD. The CDR3 totals 18 residues. CDR3 protein: CACDTMPGVPALTAQLFF. The CDR3 DNA reads TGTGCCTGTGACACCATGCCTGGGGTCCCTGCTTTGACAGCACAACTCTTCTTT.

In its sample, this clone was seen a few times. A far bigger clonotype differs at one base, so this is likely a read error. This rearrangement joins TRDV2 to TRDJ3; 11 nucleotides match TRDD3. CDR1 and CDR2 (germline): GEAIGNYY, EKD. The CDR3 runs to 19 residues. V was pared by 0 bases and J by 2 bases, with 5 bases of the junction left unmatched. The chain's CDR3 is CACDTVGGYATWDTRQMFF. CDR3 DNA sequence: TGTGCCTGTGACACCGTTGGGGGATACGCGACCTGGGACACCCGACAGATGTTTTTC.

Comment on this clone: TCRdb shows a much larger clone's protein in place of this DNA's translation, and the two differ at residue 7, likely through a read error; the protein shown is translated from the DNA. The chain has TRDV2 and TRDJ3, with D maybe TRDD3 (5 bases). Looked up from germline, CDR1 is GEAIGNYY and CDR2 is EKD. The CDR3 spans 20 residues. Trimming left V 2 bases short and J 0 bases short, with 19 bases between. The CDR3: CACDKVPGASSSWDTRQMFF. CDR3 nucleotide sequence: TGTGCCTGTGACAAAGTACCGGGGGCCTCAAGCTCCTGGGACACCCGACAGATGTTTTTC.

About this clone: TCRdb's protein for this DNA is that of a much larger clone and differs from the translation at residue 12, likely a read error; the protein shown is the DNA translation. The J gene is TRDJ2, the V gene TRDV2; TRDD3 aligns across 10 bases. Germline V lookup: CDR1 GEAIGNYY, CDR2 EKD. The CDR3 runs to 15 residues. CDR3 sequence (DNA): TGTGCCTGTGACAGTACTGGGGGATTGACAGCACGACTCTTCTTT. Residues: CACDSTGGLTARLFF.

The sample holds a few counts of this clone. This likely traces to a read error, being one base from a far larger clone. The chain couples TRDV2 to TRDJ3, with TRDD3 matching 11 bases. The CDR3 has 19 amino acids. Per the germline V gene, CDR1 is GEAIGNYY and CDR2 is EKD. The V and J ends lost 0 bases and 0 bases, in that order; junction bases with no gene match: 3. The CDR3, as DNA: TGTGCCTGTGACACCTGGGGGATACGGGTCTCCTGGGACACCCGACAGATGTTTTTC. Translating gives CACDTWGIRVSWDTRQMFF.

This clone was counted a few times. This DNA's translation differs at residue 14 from TCRdb's protein, which comes from a much larger clone; a read error is likely, and the protein shown is translated from the DNA. CDR3 DNA: TGTGCAGCAAGCGCCTCGGGTACGTGGACTGGGAAAAGGACCTGGGACACCCGACAGATGTTTTTC. Its translation: CAASASGTWTGKRTWDTRQMFF. V usage is TRAV29/DV5 and J usage is TRDJ3; weak D call: TRDD3 (6 bases). Trimming cost V 0 bases and J 2 bases, with 27 bases left between them. The germline CDR1 and CDR2 sequences are NSMFDY and ISSIKDK. CDR3 length: 22 residues.

This clone was found a few times. Translating this DNA gives a protein that differs at residue 14 from the TCRdb one, which belongs to a much larger clone; a read error is likely, and the protein shown is this translation. The same CDR3 is also encoded by other DNA sequences in this sample. The CDR3 DNA reads as TGTGCCTGTGACAAAGTTTACTGGGGGATCAGCTCCTGGGGCACCCGACAGATGTTTTTC. This sequence encodes CACDKVYWGISSWGTRQMFF. This rearrangement joins TRDV2 to TRDJ3; 10 bases match TRDD3. Germline V gives CDR1 GEAIGNYY, CDR2 EKD. This CDR3 comprises 20 residues.

This clone showed up just a few times. A far larger clone is only one base removed, so a read error is likely. The CDR3 here is CAASGGRLEDLLRAWDTRQMFF. In DNA form, the CDR3 reads TGTGCAGCAAGCGGGGGTCGACTGGAGGATCTCCTTCGGGCCTGGGACACCCGACAGATGTTTTTC. J is TRDJ3 and V is TRAV29/DV5; either TRDD2 or TRDD3 may fit D (5 bases each). The V gene lost 0 bases and the J gene lost 2 bases, with 27 bases spanning the gap. The CDR3 loop spans 22 amino acids. Germline values: CDR1 NSMFDY, CDR2 ISSIKDK.

On this clone: With a far larger clone one base away, a read error is the likely cause. The same CDR3 can be traced to other DNA sequences in this sample. The chain combines TRDV2 with TRDJ3; TRDD3 agrees at 12 bases. Germline V lookup: CDR1 GEAIGNYY, CDR2 EKD. The CDR3 is 18 residues long. The CDR3 region is CACDKVLGDTWDTRQMFF. CDR3 in DNA: TGTGCCTGTGACAAAGTACTGGGGGATACCTGGGACACTCGACAGATGTTTTTC.

In the case of this clone: The amino acid sequence in TCRdb belongs to a much larger clone and departs from this DNA's translation at residue 8, likely a sequencing read error; the sequence shown is translated from the DNA. The chain combines TRDV2 with TRDJ2, with D uncertain. The germline gives CDR1 GEAIGNYY, CDR2 EKD. The CDR3 consists of 18 residues. V was cut by 0 bases and J by 0 bases, with 16 bases left in between. The CDR3 coding sequence is TGTGCCTGTGACACCATGACTGAGGTCCCTGCTTTGACAGCACAACTCTTCTTT. Its protein product is CACDTMTEVPALTAQLFF.

About this clone: A far more abundant clone sits one base away, making this likely a read error. The sample carries other DNA sequences with the same CDR3. The chain couples TRDV2 to TRDJ3, with a tentative D call TRDD3 (5 bases). The CDR3 runs 19 residues. The germline gives CDR1 GEAIGNYY, CDR2 EKD. CDR3 sequence: CACDTWAVPSSWDTRQMFF. The CDR3 nucleotides read TGTGCCTGCGACACCTGGGCCGTTCCATCCTCCTGGGACACCCGACAGATGTTTTTC.

This clone was seen more than once but under ten times. This likely stems from a read error, as it lies one base from a far larger clone. Other DNA variants within this sample encode the same CDR3. The chain recombines TRDV2 with TRDJ3; maybe TRDD3 (5 bases). The CDR3 runs 17 residues. Deletions cut 0 bases from V and 4 bases from J, with 12 bases between. The germline gives CDR1 GEAIGNYY, CDR2 EKD. The CDR3 sequence: CACDTEGFAWDTRQMFF. The CDR3 coding sequence is TGTGCCTGTGACACCGAGGGATTCGCTTGGGACACCCGACAGATGTTTTTC.

This clone showed up just a few times. This same CDR3 is encoded by further DNA sequences in the sample. The gene calls are TRDV1 and TRDJ2; 8 bases align to TRDD3. There are 18 residues in the CDR3. The V and J ends lost 5 bases and 0 bases, in that order; junction bases with no gene match: 11. Germline loops: CDR1 TSWWSYY, CDR2 QGS. DNA of the CDR3: TGTGCTCTTGGGAAGGGGTACTGGGGGTCTTCTTTGACAGCACAACTCTTCTTT. Translated, it gives CALGKGYWGSSLTAQLFF.

With regard to this clone: The protein given by TCRdb reflects a much larger clone and differs at residue 3 from this DNA's translation, likely from a read error; the protein shown is the DNA's translation. The chain recombines TRDV2 with TRDJ2; 9 bases agree with TRDD3. The CDR3 consists of 18 residues. Germline CDR1 and CDR2: GEAIGNYY and EKD. CDR3 sequence: CARDTLLGGYSLTAQLFF. CDR3 sequence (DNA): TGTGCCCGTGACACCTTACTGGGGGGATACTCTTTGACAGCACAACTCTTCTTT.